The present TCR beta chain was sequenced within a study of graft-versus-host responses after intestinal transplantation. About this clone itself: Its specificity is not known.

Clones were sequenced by immunoSEQ multiplex PCR, and TCRdb holds only the in-frame ones, with some missing. The data hold 90,000 to 100,000 clones, with 91% observed a single time. V gave up 2 bases and J gave up 7 bases, with 12 bases separating them. Germline V CDR1 and CDR2: SNHLY, FYNNEI. This CDR3 spans 13 amino acids. The sequence was obtained from a human donor who received an intestinal transplant. This chain uses TRBV2 with TRBJ2-7; D unclear. Here the sequenced sample was unstimulated CD8+ T cells sorted from spleen or lymph node cells, taken before intestinal transplant. In DNA, the CDR3 is TGTGCCAGCAGTGAATTAGGAGATGAAGAGCAGTACTTC. Translated, it gives CASSELGDEEQYF. Combining the CDR3 with reference TRBV2 and TRBJ2-7 gives the whole variable domain EPEVTQTPSHQVTQMGQEVILRCVPISNHLYFYWYRQILGQKVEFLVSFYNNEISEKSEIFDDQFSVERPDGSNFTLKIRSTKLEDSAMYFCASSELGDEEQYFGPGTRLTVT.